The 18 T cell receptor beta chains below were found in one sample sequenced in a study of human T cells and chemical hapten exposure. The time point here: patch test 1, 2 weeks after DPC sensitization. Treatment here: therapeutic diphenylcyclopropenone sensitization with weekly scalp DPC. MiXCR, run by TCRdb on the RACE reads, gives a single entry per CDR3 protein. The profile shows 300,000 to 400,000 distinct CDR3 sequences, around 7% of them singletons. The input for sequencing was whole blood, taken in connection with sensitization to the hapten diphenylcyclopropenone (DPC). The receptors were sampled from a woman aged 18 to 35 with alopecia areata. Some clones in this sample may be carry-over from other donors' samples.

This clonotype was found a few times. The chain joins TRBV20-1 to TRBJ1-1; D is unresolved. Germline V gene lookup returns CDR1 DFQATT and CDR2 SNEGSKA (reference sequence). The V end lost 6 bases, the J end lost 2 bases, and 10 bases lay between the germline ends. The CDR3 sequence is 12 residues long. The CDR3 DNA is TGCAGTGCCCGACTCGCTAACACTGAAGCTTTCTTT. Translation gives CSARLANTEAFF.

This clonotype occurred a few times. DNA of the CDR3: TGTGCCAGCAGTTCGGGACAGGGGGTGGCAGATACGCAGTATTTT. Residues: CASSSGQGVADTQYF. The J gene is TRBJ2-3, the V gene TRBV6-6; TRBD1 matches 11 bases. CDR3 size: 15 residues. Per the germline V gene, CDR1 is MNHNY and CDR2 is SVGAGI (reference sequence). Germline trimming cut 4 bases from V and 4 bases from J; bases unmatched to any gene: 4.

The chain couples TRBV12-3 or TRBV12-4 to TRBJ2-2, with a weak D call TRBD2 (5 bases). Trimming left V 7 bases short and J 2 bases short, with 11 bases between. CDR3 length equals 14 residues. CDR3 sequence: CASNPGVNTGELFF. Written as DNA, the CDR3 is TGTGCCAGCAACCCCGGGGTTAACACCGGGGAGCTGTTTTTT.

This clonotype came up many times. V is TRBV11-2 and J is TRBJ2-3; D remains unclear. This CDR3 spans 15 amino acids. The V gene's germline CDR1 is SGHAT and CDR2 FQNNGV. Trimming took off 0 bases at V and 2 bases at J, with 9 bases between the two ends. The CDR3 DNA follows: TGTGCCAGCAGCTTAGATAGGCGGATCACAGATACGCAGTATTTT. It is translated as CASSLDRRITDTQYF.

The table lists this clonotype with many counts. The chain links TRBV20-1 to TRBJ1-1; maybe TRBD1 (6 bases). Germline assignment: CDR1 DFQATT and CDR2 SNEGSKA (reference sequence). This CDR3 has 13 residues. V shed 3 bases and J shed 5 bases, with 13 bases lying between them. The CDR3 DNA reads as TGCAGTGCTAGGGGGGGCGCGGGAACTGAAGCTTTCTTT. It is translated as CSARGGAGTEAFF.

This clonotype came up many times. V and J are TRBV6-5 and TRBJ1-1, with D unclear. V lost 0 bases and J 0 bases, leaving 14 bases between the germline ends. The CDR3 extends over 17 amino acids. Looked up from germline, CDR1 is MNHEY and CDR2 is SVGAGI. This CDR3 reads CASSYSTAADMNTEAFF. The CDR3, as DNA: TGTGCCAGCAGTTACTCAACCGCGGCAGATATGAACACTGAAGCTTTCTTT.

In its sample, this clonotype was seen a few times. This chain connects TRBV12-3 or TRBV12-4 to TRBJ1-2; 8 nucleotides line up with TRBD1. The CDR3 contains 13 residues. V was pared by 5 bases and J by 8 bases, with 7 bases of the junction left unmatched. DNA for the CDR3: TGTGCCAGCAGTCTACAGGGGGTAGGAGGCTACACCTTC. This codes for CASSLQGVGGYTF.

This clonotype showed up many times. This chain connects TRBV12-3 or TRBV12-4 to TRBJ1-2, with 7 bases that match TRBD1. This CDR3 is built from 13 residues. V trimming: 5 bases; J trimming: 4 bases; junction bases outside the gene matches: 4. The CDR3 nucleotides read TGTGCCAGCAGTGGGGACAGCGTCTATGGCTACACCTTC. It yields the protein CASSGDSVYGYTF.

The V call is TRBV3-1, the J call TRBJ1-4; D may be TRBD1 (6 bases). V was shortened by 0 bases and J by 3 bases, with 17 bases between the two germline ends. Germline V lookup: CDR1 LGHDT, CDR2 YNNKEL (reference sequence). The CDR3 covers 18 residues. Written as DNA, the CDR3 is TGTGCCAGCAGCCAAGATTACGGAGGTCAGGGGTCTAATGAAAAACTGTTTTTT. Protein: CASSQDYGGQGSNEKLFF.

This clonotype was recorded a few times. The rearrangement joins TRBV7-2 to TRBJ1-2; 7 bases are a match to TRBD1. Per the germline V gene, CDR1 is SGHTA and CDR2 is FQGNSA. J gave up 12 bases and V 5 bases, and 15 bases lay outside the gene matches. The CDR3 covers 14 residues. The CDR3 DNA reads as TGTGCCAGCAGCAGCGACAGGGAAACTTTCTTTCACACCTTC. This gives the protein CASSSDRETFFHTF.

This rearrangement joins TRBV27 to TRBJ1-4; D call uncertain. CDR1 is MNHEY, CDR2 SMNVEV, per germline (reference sequence). This CDR3 contains 13 residues. Trimming stripped 2 bases from V and 3 bases from J, with 4 bases between. For the CDR3, the DNA is TGTGCCAGCAGTTTAGAGGCTAATGAAAAACTGTTTTTT. Encoded protein: CASSLEANEKLFF.

This clonotype showed up just once. A much larger clone sits a single nucleotide away, making a read error possible. The chain combines TRBV13 with TRBJ1-5; D is unresolved. CDR1 and CDR2 from the germline V gene are PRHDT and FYEKMQ (reference sequence). The CDR3 is 15 amino acids. CDR3 amino acids: CAISLGRTPSQPQHF. The CDR3 region has the DNA TGTGCCATCAGCTTAGGCAGAACCCCTAGTCAGCCCCAGCATTTT.

This clonotype has ten or more counts. CDR3 in DNA: TGTGCCAGCAGCCAAGATTTGGGGGGGCCGAATGAAGCTTTCTTT. Translated, it gives CASSQDLGGPNEAFF. This chain uses TRBV3-1 with TRBJ1-1, with TRBD1 as a possible D gene (6 bases). Germline V CDR1 and CDR2: LGHDT, YNNKEL (reference sequence). CDR3 size: 15 residues. Trimming cost V 0 bases and J 7 bases, with 15 bases left between them.

The sample holds a few counts of this clonotype. The chain carries TRBV20-1 and TRBJ1-1; D possibly corresponds to TRBD1 (6 bases). This CDR3 comprises 16 residues. Deletions cut 0 bases from V and 4 bases from J, with 18 bases between. Germline V gene sequence: CDR1 DFQATT, CDR2 SNEGSKA (reference sequence). The CDR3 nucleotides are TGCAGTGCTAGAGATCCATTCAGGGGTGTGATCACTGAAGCTTTCTTT. This codes for CSARDPFRGVITEAFF.

This clonotype was seen a few times. The chain is built from TRBV28 and TRBJ2-3; D gene uncertain. The CDR3 has 15 amino acids. CDR1 MDHEN and CDR2 SYDVKM come from the germline V gene. Trimming left V 2 bases short and J 4 bases short, with 13 bases between. CDR3 nucleotide sequence: TGTGCCAGCAGTTTACCTAATCACAAGCCAGATACGCAGTATTTT. This translates into CASSLPNHKPDTQYF.

The rearrangement joins TRBV3-1 to TRBJ1-6, with unresolved D. Germline V gives CDR1 LGHDT, CDR2 YNNKEL (reference sequence). Trimming took off 6 bases at V and 9 bases at J, with 12 bases between the two ends. This CDR3 has 13 residues. This CDR3 reads CASSLLGTSPLHF. DNA for the CDR3: TGTGCCAGCAGTCTACTGGGAACTTCACCCCTCCACTTT.

This clonotype appeared a few times. The V call is TRBV3-1, the J call TRBJ1-6; D is perhaps TRBD1 (5 bases). This CDR3 has 14 amino acids. Trimming took 1 base from V and 12 from J, leaving 13 bases between them. Germline values: CDR1 LGHDT, CDR2 YNNKEL (reference sequence). CDR3 sequence reads: CASSQGDFLLPLHF. The CDR3 DNA reads TGTGCCAGCAGCCAAGGGGACTTCCTTTTACCCCTCCACTTT.

This clonotype was found many times. The chain combines TRBV27 with TRBJ2-1; D is perhaps TRBD2 (5 bases). V lost 5 bases, J lost 4 bases, and 9 bases lay in between. Germline V gives CDR1 MNHEY, CDR2 SMNVEV (reference sequence). The CDR3 runs 13 residues. CDR3 nucleotide sequence: TGTGCCAGCAGTACACTAGAGTACAATGAGCAGTTCTTC. This translates into CASSTLEYNEQFF.